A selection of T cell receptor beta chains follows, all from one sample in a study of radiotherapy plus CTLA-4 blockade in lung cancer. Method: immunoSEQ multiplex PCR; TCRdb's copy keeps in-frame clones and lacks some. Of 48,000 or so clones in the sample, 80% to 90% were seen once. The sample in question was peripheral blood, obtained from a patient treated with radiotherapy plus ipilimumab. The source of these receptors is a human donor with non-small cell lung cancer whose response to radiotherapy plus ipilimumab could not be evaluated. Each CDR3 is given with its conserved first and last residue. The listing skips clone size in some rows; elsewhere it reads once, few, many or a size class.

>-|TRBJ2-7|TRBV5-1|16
CASSWRTSGRPEEQYF
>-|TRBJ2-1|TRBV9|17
CASSVKTGTGGINEQFF
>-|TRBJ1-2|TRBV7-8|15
CASSLGTGPNYGYTF
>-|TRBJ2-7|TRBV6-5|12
CASSPGTGIEYF
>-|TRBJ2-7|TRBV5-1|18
CASSLDLSGRTSSYEQYF
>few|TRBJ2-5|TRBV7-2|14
CASSFQGMQETQYF
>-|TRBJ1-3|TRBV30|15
CAWSLPGAGGNTIYF
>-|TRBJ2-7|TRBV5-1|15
CASSRTRVNEDEQYF
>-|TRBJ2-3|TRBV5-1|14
CASSSQGITDTQYF
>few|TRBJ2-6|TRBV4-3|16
CASSQDIGDGANVLTF
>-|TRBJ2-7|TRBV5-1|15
CASSLGLAGTYEQYF
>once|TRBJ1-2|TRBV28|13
CASSSGQGGGYTF
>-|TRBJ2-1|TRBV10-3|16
CAISRAGLASYNEQFF
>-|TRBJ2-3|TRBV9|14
CASSGSGSTDTQYF